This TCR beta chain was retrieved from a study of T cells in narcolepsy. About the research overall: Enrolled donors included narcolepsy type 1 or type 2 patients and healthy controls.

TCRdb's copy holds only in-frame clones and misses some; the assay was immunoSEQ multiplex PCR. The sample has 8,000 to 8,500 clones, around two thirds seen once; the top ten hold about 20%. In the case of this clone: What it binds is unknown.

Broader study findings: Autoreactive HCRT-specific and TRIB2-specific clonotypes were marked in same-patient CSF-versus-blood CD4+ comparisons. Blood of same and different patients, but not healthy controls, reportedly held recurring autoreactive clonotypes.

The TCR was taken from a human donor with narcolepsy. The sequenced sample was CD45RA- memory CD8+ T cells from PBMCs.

The CDR3 region has the DNA TGTGCCAGCTCACCGGGACAACCTAGCAATCAGCCCCAGCATTTT. Its translation is CASSPGQPSNQPQHF. The chain carries TRBV18 and TRBJ1-5; a possible D gene is TRBD1 (6 bases). The V end lost 3 bases, the J end lost 0 bases, and 9 bases lay between the germline ends. Germline-derived CDR1 and CDR2 are KGHSH and LQKENI. CDR3 length: 15 residues.